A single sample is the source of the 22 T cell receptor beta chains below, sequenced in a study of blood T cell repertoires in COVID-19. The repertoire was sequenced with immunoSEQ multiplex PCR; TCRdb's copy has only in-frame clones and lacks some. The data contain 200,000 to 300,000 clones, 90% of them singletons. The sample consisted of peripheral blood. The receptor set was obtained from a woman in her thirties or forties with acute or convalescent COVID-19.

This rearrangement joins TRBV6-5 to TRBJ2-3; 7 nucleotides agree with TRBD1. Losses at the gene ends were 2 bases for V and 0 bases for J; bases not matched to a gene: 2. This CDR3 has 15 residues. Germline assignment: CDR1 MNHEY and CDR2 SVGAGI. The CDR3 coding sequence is TGTGCCAGCAGTTACGGACAGGTTAGCACAGATACGCAGTATTTT. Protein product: CASSYGQVSTDTQYF.

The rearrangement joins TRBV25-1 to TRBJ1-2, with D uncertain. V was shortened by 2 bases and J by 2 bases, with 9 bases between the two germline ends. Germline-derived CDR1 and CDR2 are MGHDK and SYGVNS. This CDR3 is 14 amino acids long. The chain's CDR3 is CASSEVGSNYGYTF. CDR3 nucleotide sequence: TGTGCCAGCAGTGAAGTCGGGTCGAACTATGGCTACACCTTC.

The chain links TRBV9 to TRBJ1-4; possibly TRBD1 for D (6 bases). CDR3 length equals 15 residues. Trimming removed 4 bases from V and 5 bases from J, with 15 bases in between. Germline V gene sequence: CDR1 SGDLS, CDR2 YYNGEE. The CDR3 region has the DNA TGTGCCAGCAGCCTCGGGACATTGGTCAATGAAAAACTGTTTTTT. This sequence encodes CASSLGTLVNEKLFF.

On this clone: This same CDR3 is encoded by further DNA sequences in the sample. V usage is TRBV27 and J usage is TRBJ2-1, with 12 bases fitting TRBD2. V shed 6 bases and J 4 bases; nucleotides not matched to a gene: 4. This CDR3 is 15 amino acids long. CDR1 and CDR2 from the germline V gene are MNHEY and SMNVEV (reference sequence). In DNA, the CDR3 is TGTGCCAGCAGCCGGGGGACTAGCGGGTACAATGAGCAGTTCTTC. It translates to CASSRGTSGYNEQFF.

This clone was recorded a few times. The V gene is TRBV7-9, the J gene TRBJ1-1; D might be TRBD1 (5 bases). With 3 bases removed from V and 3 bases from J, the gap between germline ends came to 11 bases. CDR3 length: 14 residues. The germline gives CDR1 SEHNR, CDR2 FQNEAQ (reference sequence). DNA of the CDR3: TGTGCCAGCAGCTTCGGACACGTAGACACTGAAGCTTTCTTT. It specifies CASSFGHVDTEAFF.

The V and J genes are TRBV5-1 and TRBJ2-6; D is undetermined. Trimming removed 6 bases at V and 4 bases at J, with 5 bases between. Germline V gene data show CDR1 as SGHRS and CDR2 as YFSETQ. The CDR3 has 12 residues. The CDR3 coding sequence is TGCGCCAGCACCGTCGGGGCCAACGTCCTGACTTTC. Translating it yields CASTVGANVLTF.

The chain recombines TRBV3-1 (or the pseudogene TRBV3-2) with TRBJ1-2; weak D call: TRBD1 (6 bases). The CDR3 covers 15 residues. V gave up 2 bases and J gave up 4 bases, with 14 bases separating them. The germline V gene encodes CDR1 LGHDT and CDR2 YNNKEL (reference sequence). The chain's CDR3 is CASSQLDSWGYGYTF. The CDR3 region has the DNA TGTGCCAGCAGCCAACTGGACAGCTGGGGCTATGGCTACACCTTC.

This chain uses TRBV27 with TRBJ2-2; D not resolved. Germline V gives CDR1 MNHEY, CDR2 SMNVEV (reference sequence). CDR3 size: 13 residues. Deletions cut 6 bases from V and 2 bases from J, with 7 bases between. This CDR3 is CASSPYNTGELFF. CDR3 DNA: TGTGCCAGCAGCCCCTATAACACCGGGGAGCTGTTTTTT.

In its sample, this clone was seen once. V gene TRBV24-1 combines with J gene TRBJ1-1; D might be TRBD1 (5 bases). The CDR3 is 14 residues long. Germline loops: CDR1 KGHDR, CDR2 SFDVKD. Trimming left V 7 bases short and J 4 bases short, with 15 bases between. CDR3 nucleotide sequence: TGTGCCACCAGGGGCCGGGGGATCGGCACTGAAGCTTTCTTT. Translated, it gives CATRGRGIGTEAFF.

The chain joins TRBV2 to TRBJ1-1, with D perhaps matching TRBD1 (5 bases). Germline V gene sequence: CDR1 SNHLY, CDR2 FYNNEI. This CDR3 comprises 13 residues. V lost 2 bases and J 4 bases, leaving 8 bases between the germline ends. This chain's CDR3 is CASSERTSTEAFF. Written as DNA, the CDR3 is TGTGCCAGCAGTGAAAGGACAAGCACTGAAGCTTTCTTT.

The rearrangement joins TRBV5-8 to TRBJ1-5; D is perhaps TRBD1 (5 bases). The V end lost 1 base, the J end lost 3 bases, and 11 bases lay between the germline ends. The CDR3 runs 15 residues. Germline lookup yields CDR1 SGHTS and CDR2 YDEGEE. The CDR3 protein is CASSLLSGVNQPQHF. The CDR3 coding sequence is TGTGCCAGCAGCTTGCTGTCGGGGGTCAATCAGCCCCAGCATTTT.

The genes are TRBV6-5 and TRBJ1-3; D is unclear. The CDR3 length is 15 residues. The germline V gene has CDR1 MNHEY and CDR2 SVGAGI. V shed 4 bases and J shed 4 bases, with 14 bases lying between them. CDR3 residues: CASSSTAGGGNTIYF. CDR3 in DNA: TGTGCCAGCAGTTCAACAGCCGGAGGGGGAAACACCATATATTTT.

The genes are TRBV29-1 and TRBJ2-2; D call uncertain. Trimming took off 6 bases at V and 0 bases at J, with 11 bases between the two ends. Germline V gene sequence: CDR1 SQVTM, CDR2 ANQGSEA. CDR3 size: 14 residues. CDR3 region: CSVGTGANTGELFF. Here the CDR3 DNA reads TGCAGCGTCGGAACCGGAGCGAACACCGGGGAGCTGTTTTTT.

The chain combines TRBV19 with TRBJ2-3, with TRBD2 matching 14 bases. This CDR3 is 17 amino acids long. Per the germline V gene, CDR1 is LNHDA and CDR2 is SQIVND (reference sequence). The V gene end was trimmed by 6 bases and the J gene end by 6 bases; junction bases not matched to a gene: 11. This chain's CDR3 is CASSSGLAGAAVDTQYF. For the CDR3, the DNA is TGTGCCAGTAGCTCGGGACTAGCGGGGGCGGCGGTGGATACGCAGTATTTT.

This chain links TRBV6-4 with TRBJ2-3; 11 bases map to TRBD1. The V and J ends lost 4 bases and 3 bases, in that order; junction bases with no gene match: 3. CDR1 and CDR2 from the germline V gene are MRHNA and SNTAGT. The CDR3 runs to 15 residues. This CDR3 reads CASSGTGGPTDTQYF. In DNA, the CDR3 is TGTGCCAGCAGTGGGACAGGGGGCCCGACAGATACGCAGTATTTT.

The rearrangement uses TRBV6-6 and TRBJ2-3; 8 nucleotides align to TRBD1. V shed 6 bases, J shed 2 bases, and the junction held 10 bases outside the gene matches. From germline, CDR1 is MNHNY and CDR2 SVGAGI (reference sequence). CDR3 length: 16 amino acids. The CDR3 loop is CASSPLGQDPTDTQYF. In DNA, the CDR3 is TGTGCCAGCAGCCCGCTGGGACAGGATCCCACAGATACGCAGTATTTT.

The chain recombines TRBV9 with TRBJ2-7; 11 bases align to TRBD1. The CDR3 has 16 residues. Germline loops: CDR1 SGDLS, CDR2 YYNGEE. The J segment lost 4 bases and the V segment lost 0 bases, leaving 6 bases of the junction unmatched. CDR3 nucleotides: TGTGCCAGCAGCGTAGTAACGGGGACAGGGGGTTACGAGCAGTACGTC. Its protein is CASSVVTGTGGYEQYV.

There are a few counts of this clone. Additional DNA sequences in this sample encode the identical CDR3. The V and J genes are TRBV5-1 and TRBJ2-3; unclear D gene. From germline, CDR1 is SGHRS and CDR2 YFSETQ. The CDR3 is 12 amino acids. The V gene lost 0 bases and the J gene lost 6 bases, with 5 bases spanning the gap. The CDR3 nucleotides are TGCGCCAGCAGCTTGGTTCGGGATACGCAGTATTTT. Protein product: CASSLVRDTQYF.

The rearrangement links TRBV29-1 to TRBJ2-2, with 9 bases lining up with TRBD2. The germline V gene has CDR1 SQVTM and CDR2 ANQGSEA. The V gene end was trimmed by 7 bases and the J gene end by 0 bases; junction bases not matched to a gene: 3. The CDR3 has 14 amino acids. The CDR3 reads CSGRGGANTGELFF. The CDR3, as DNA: TGCAGCGGGCGGGGGGGAGCGAACACCGGGGAGCTGTTTTTT.

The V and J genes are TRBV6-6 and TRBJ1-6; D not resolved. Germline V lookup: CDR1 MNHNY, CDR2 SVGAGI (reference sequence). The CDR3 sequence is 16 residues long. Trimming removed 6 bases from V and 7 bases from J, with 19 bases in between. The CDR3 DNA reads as TGTGCCAGCAGCGACGGTGGTTCGGGGAGAAATTCACCCCTCCACTTT. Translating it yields CASSDGGSGRNSPLHF.

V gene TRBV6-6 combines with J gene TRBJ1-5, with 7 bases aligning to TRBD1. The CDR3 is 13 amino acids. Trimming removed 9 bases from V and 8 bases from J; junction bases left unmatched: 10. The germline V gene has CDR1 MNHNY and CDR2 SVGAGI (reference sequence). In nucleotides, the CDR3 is TGTGCCAGTGGGGACAGCACGTCTGAGCCCCAGCATTTT. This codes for CASGDSTSEPQHF.

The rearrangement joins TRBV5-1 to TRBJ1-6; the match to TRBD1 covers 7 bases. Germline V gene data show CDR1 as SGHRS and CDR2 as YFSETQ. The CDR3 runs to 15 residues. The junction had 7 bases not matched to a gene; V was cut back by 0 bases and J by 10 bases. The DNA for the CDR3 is TGCGCCAGCAGCTTGGGACAGGGTAACGGGTCACCCCTCCACTTT. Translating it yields CASSLGQGNGSPLHF.